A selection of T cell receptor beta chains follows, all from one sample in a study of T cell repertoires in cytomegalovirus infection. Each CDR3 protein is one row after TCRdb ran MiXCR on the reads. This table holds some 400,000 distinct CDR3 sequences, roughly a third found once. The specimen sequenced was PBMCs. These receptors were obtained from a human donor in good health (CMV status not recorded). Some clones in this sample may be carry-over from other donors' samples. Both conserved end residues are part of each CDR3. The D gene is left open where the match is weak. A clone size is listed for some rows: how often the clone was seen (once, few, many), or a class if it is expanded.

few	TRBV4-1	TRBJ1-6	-	CASSQGGQYNSPLHF	TGCGCCAGCAGCCAAGGCGGGCAGTATAATTCACCCCTCCACTTT
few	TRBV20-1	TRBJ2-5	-	CSARGPNRDEYF	TGCAGTGCTAGAGGACCGAACCGGGACGAGTACTTC
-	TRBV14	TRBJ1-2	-	CASSRAPRAHPSSGYTF	TGTGCCAGCAGCCGAGCCCCCCGGGCACACCCTAGTAGTGGCTACACCTTC
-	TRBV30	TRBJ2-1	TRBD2	CAWSVLGGGAFDEQFF	TGTGCCTGGAGTGTACTCGGCGGGGGGGCCTTCGATGAGCAGTTCTTC
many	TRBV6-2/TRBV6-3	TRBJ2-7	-	CASRYRESTYEQYF	TGTGCCAGCAGATACAGAGAATCGACCTACGAGCAGTACTTC
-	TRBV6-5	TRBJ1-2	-	CASSYSRGSNYGYTF	TGTGCCAGCAGTTACTCTAGGGGGTCTAACTATGGCTACACCTTC
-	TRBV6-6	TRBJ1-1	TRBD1	CASSYSGQSPEAFF	TGTGCCAGCAGTTACTCGGGACAGAGTCCGGAAGCTTTCTTT
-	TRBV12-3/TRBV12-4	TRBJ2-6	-	CASSPNDYRVPGANVLTF	TGTGCCAGCAGCCCAAACGACTACAGGGTGCCTGGGGCCAACGTCCTGACTTTC
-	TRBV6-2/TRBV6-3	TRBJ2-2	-	CASTWGSGLATGELFF	TGTGCCAGCACCTGGGGATCGGGACTTGCTACCGGGGAGCTGTTTTTT
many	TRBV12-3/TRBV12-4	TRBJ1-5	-	CASSTDGSNQPQHF	TGTGCCAGCAGTACGGACGGAAGCAATCAGCCCCAGCATTTT
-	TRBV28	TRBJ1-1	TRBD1	CASSSNNVGTGVDTEAFF	TGTGCCAGCAGTTCGAACAACGTTGGGACAGGGGTTGACACTGAAGCTTTCTTT
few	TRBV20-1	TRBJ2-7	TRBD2	CSARDRWTSGGAWYEQYF	TGCAGTGCTAGAGATCGTTGGACTAGCGGGGGGGCGTGGTACGAGCAGTACTTC
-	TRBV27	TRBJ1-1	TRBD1	CASRGTGRTEAFF	TGTGCCAGCAGGGGGACAGGCAGGACTGAAGCTTTCTTT
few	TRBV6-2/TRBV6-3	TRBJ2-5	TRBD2	CASSFPRLAGRETQYF	TGTGCCAGCAGTTTCCCTCGACTAGCGGGGCGAGAGACCCAGTACTTC
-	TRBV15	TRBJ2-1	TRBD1	CATSKERTGGWEQFF	TGTGCCACCAGCAAAGAACGAACAGGGGGCTGGGAGCAGTTCTTC
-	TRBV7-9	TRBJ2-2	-	CASSPRGRAYTGELFF	TGTGCCAGCAGCCCCCGTGGCAGGGCGTACACCGGGGAGCTGTTTTTT
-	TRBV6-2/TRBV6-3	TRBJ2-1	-	CATLQPQDEQFF	TGTGCCACCCTACAGCCCCAGGATGAGCAGTTCTTC
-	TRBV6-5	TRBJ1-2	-	CASSPRSDCGYTF	TGTGCCAGCAGCCCGCGGTCCGATTGTGGCTACACCTTC
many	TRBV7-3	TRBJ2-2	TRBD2	CASSPGGSILTGELFF	TGTGCCAGCAGCCCCGGGGGGTCGATCCTAACCGGGGAGCTGTTTTTT
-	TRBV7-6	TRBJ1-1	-	CASSLVGSIMNTEAFF	TGTGCCAGCAGCTTAGTTGGCTCCATTATGAACACTGAAGCTTTCTTT
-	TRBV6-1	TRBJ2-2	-	CASRGAGPNTGELFF	TGTGCCAGCAGAGGAGCGGGTCCGAACACCGGGGAGCTGTTTTTT
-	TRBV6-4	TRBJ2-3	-	CASSYEGSSDTQYF	TGTGCCAGCAGTTACGAGGGGTCGTCAGATACGCAGTATTTT
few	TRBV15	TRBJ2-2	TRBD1	CATSRQGAGELFF	TGTGCCACCAGCAGACAGGGGGCCGGGGAGCTGTTTTTT
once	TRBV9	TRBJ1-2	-	CASSVAGLYGYTF	TGTGCCAGCAGCGTAGCGGGCCTCTATGGCTACACCTTC
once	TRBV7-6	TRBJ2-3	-	CAISPRGVTSTDTQYF	TGTGCCATCAGCCCCCGGGGCGTCACTAGCACAGATACGCAGTATTTT
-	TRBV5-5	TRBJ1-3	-	CASSLEPLQVGRNTIYF	TGTGCCAGCAGCTTGGAGCCTTTACAGGTTGGAAGAAACACCATATATTTT
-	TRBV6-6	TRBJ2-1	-	CASSWDLLRDEQFF	TGTGCCAGCAGCTGGGACCTTCTGAGGGATGAGCAGTTCTTC
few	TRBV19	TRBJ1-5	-	CASSSAGIGNQPQHF	TGTGCCAGTAGCTCCGCGGGAATAGGCAATCAGCCCCAGCATTTT
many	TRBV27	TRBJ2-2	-	CASSLSGGRLTGELFF	TGTGCCAGCAGTTTATCGGGGGGGCGCCTGACCGGGGAGCTGTTTTTT
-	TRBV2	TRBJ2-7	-	CACQGGIHEQYF	TGTGCCTGTCAGGGGGGGATCCACGAGCAGTACTTC
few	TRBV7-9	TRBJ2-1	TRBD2	CASSLARGKSSYNEQFF	TGTGCCAGCAGCTTGGCGCGGGGGAAGAGCTCCTACAATGAGCAGTTCTTC
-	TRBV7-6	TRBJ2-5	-	CAISRLVGVPQETQYF	TGTGCCATCAGCCGACTAGTGGGGGTACCCCAAGAGACCCAGTACTTC
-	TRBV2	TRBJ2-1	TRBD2	CASSSPGLANGNEQFF	TGTGCCAGCAGTTCACCTGGACTAGCGAATGGCAATGAGCAGTTCTTC
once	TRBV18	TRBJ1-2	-	CASSPPQPQRGYGYTF	TGTGCCAGCTCACCACCACAACCTCAAAGGGGCTATGGCTACACCTTC
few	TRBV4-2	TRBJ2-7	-	CASSQDLGRPEMFYEQYF	TGTGCCAGCAGCCAAGATCTTGGCAGGCCTGAGATGTTCTACGAGCAGTACTTC
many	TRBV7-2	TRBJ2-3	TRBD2	CASSPLGTSGEDTQYF	TGTGCCAGCAGCCCGCTGGGGACTAGCGGGGAGGATACGCAGTATTTT
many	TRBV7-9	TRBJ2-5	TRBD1	CASSLGGTGVFQETQYF	TGTGCCAGCAGCTTGGGGGGGACAGGGGTGTTCCAAGAGACCCAGTACTTC
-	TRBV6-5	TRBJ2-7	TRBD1	CASSFAGGGGGNGIEQYF	TGTGCCAGCAGTTTCGCAGGGGGCGGAGGAGGTAATGGGATCGAGCAGTACTTC
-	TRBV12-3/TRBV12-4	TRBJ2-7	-	CASSLIGRTKAEQYF	TGTGCCAGCAGTTTAATTGGGCGGACGAAGGCCGAGCAGTACTTC
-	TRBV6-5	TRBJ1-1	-	CARSYSRPRTEAFF	TGTGCCCGCAGTTATAGTCGGCCGAGGACTGAAGCTTTCTTT
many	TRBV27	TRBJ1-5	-	CASSLSGTRPQHF	TGTGCCAGCAGTTTATCAGGGACACGGCCCCAGCATTTT
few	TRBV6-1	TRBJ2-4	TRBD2	CASSESGGAKNIQYF	TGTGCCAGCAGTGAAAGCGGGGGGGCCAAAAACATTCAGTACTTC
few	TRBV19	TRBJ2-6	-	CARPPGCSGANVLTF	TGTGCCAGACCCCCGGGGTGCTCTGGGGCCAACGTCCTGACTTTC
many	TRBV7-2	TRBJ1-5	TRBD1	CASSAAVSWDRYSNQPQHF	TGTGCCAGCAGCGCCGCCGTCTCGTGGGACAGGTATAGCAATCAGCCCCAGCATTTT
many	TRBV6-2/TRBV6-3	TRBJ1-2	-	CASSYGQNYGYTF	TGTGCCAGCAGTTACGGGCAGAACTATGGCTACACCTTC
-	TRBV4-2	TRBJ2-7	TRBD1	CASSQATGAGIYEQYF	TGTGCCAGCAGCCAAGCGACAGGGGCTGGGATTTACGAGCAGTACTTC
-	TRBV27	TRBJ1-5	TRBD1	CASRDRGFRSNQPQHF	TGTGCCAGCCGGGACAGGGGGTTTAGGAGCAATCAGCCCCAGCATTTT
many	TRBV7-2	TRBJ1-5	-	CASSPARGTNQPQHF	TGTGCCAGCAGCCCGGCACGGGGTACGAATCAGCCCCAGCATTTT
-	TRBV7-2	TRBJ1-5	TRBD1	CASSLEGGRQPQHF	TGTGCCAGCAGCTTAGAAGGGGGCAGGCAGCCCCAGCATTTT
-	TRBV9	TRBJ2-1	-	CASGGYEGLYGEQFF	TGTGCCAGTGGGGGATATGAGGGCCTGTATGGTGAGCAGTTCTTC
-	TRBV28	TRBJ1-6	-	CASGIAQNNSPLHF	TGTGCCAGTGGGATTGCGCAAAATAATTCACCCCTCCACTTT
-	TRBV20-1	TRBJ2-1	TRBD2	CTTSGVSSYNEQFF	TGCACTACAAGCGGGGTGAGCTCCTACAATGAGCAGTTCTTC